One and the same sample provided the 31 T cell receptor beta chains below, sequenced in a study of Ad26.COV2.S vaccination and SARS-CoV-2 variants. As to treatment: roughly 19 received Ad26.COV2.S at low or high dose, single or two shots; a few received placebo; per-sample allocation not given. Material that was analyzed had been drawn on day 63 after the first vaccine or placebo injection. Sequencing used immunoSEQ multiplex PCR; TCRdb keeps in-frame clones, though not all of them. Altogether fewer than 500,000 clones are present, about 90% being singletons, with the ten largest covering about 4.1%. The source was peripheral blood, collected in a trial of Ad26.COV2.S vaccine versus placebo. The receptors originated from a person aged 18-65 years who received the Ad26.COV2.S COVID-19 vaccine or a placebo.

The chain carries TRBV4-3 and TRBJ1-5; D is uncertain. This CDR3 comprises 13 residues. V lost 0 bases and J lost 6, with 6 bases in between. Germline assignment: CDR1 LGHNA and CDR2 YSLEER. The CDR3 protein is CASSQDGSQPQHF. CDR3 coding DNA: TGCGCCAGCAGCCAAGACGGCAGTCAGCCCCAGCATTTT.

The chain couples TRBV19 to TRBJ2-3, with D maybe TRBD2 (5 bases). The CDR3 runs 15 residues. The germline gives CDR1 LNHDA, CDR2 SQIVND (reference sequence). V lost 5 bases, J lost 0 bases, and 12 bases lay in between. CDR3 DNA: TGTGCCAGTAGTCCAACGAGGACTAGCACAGATACGCAGTATTTT. As protein: CASSPTRTSTDTQYF.

This rearrangement joins TRBV20-1 to TRBJ2-7; D may be TRBD2 (6 bases). This CDR3 is built from 11 residues. Germline V gene lookup returns CDR1 DFQATT and CDR2 SNEGSKA (reference sequence). Trimming left V 6 bases short and J 7 bases short, with 13 bases between. CDR3 amino acids: CSAAGTGEQYF. CDR3 sequence (DNA): TGCAGTGCAGCCGGGACTGGGGAGCAGTACTTC.

The V gene is TRBV27, the J gene TRBJ2-2, with D unresolved. The germline V gene encodes CDR1 MNHEY and CDR2 SMNVEV (reference sequence). This CDR3 region has 16 residues. V was trimmed by 3 bases and J by 7 bases, leaving 18 bases between them. CDR3 nucleotides: TGTGCCAGCAGTTTTGTAGAGCCCGCGAACGGCGGGGAGCTGTTTTTT. It codes for CASSFVEPANGGELFF.

This chain joins TRBV29-1 and TRBJ2-5, with 8 bases lining up with TRBD1. The CDR3 contains 14 residues. Germline V gives CDR1 SQVTM, CDR2 ANQGSEA. The ends lost 6 bases at V and 5 bases at J; junction bases unmatched: 11. CDR3 residues: CSVLTLQGAETQYF. Here the CDR3 DNA reads TGCAGCGTCCTCACACTCCAGGGGGCCGAGACCCAGTACTTC. Variable domain in full (rest from reference TRBV29-1 and TRBJ2-5): SAVISQKPSRDICQRGTSLTIQCQVDSQVTMMFWYRQQPGQSLTLIATANQGSEATYESGFVIDKFPISRPNLTFSTLTVSNMSPEDSSIYLCSVLTLQGAETQYFGPGTRLLVL.

The chain has TRBV30 and TRBJ1-1; D unclear. The germline gives CDR1 GTSNPN, CDR2 SVGIG (reference sequence). V dropped 5 bases and J dropped 7 bases, with 11 bases sitting between them. The CDR3 is 11 amino acids. CDR3 sequence reads: CAWAVQLEAFF. The CDR3 region has the DNA TGTGCCTGGGCCGTACAGCTTGAAGCTTTCTTT.

CDR3 coding DNA: TGTGCCAGCAGGGGCGGGGGACGGGAAAATTCACCCCTCCACTTT. Protein: CASRGGGRENSPLHF. This chain links TRBV25-1 with TRBJ1-6, with D perhaps matching TRBD1 (5 bases). Trimming shortened V by 6 bases and J by 7 bases, and 16 bases separated the two germline ends. Germline V CDR1 and CDR2: MGHDK, SYGVNS. The CDR3 spans 15 residues.

There are a few counts of this clone. The chain employs TRBV3-1 (or the pseudogene TRBV3-2) and TRBJ2-7; TRBD2 agrees at 7 bases. This CDR3 has 16 residues. From germline, CDR1 is LGHDT and CDR2 YNNKEL (reference sequence). V was clipped by 0 bases and J by 6 bases; unmatched bases: 11. The CDR3 region is CASSQEHYQWGGEQYF. Here the CDR3 DNA reads TGTGCCAGCAGCCAAGAGCACTACCAATGGGGGGGCGAGCAGTACTTC.

V is TRBV6-2 or TRBV6-3 and J is TRBJ2-3; 11 bases align to TRBD2. The germline V gene has CDR1 MNHEY and CDR2 SVGEGT. The CDR3 runs 18 residues. The ends lost 2 bases at V and 3 bases at J; junction bases unmatched: 10. The CDR3 loop is CASSYNSGRADVTDTQYF. The CDR3 bases are TGTGCCAGCAGTTACAATAGCGGGAGGGCTGATGTGACAGATACGCAGTATTTT.

The sample holds one count of this clone. J is TRBJ2-5 and V is TRBV5-1; 8 nucleotides match TRBD2. Germline V gives CDR1 SGHRS, CDR2 YFSETQ. The CDR3 is 15 residues long. The J segment lost 0 bases and the V segment lost 1 base, leaving 2 bases of the junction unmatched. CDR3 nucleotide sequence: TGCGCCAGCAGCTTGACTAGCGGAAACCAAGAGACCCAGTACTTC. Translation: CASSLTSGNQETQYF. Combining the CDR3 with reference TRBV5-1 and TRBJ2-5 gives the whole variable domain KAGVTQTPRYLIKTRGQQVTLSCSPISGHRSVSWYQQTPGQGLQFLFEYFSETQRNKGNFPGRFSGRQFSNSRSEMNVSTLELGDSALYLCASSLTSGNQETQYFGPGTRLLVL.

The chain recombines TRBV27 with TRBJ2-1; 11 nucleotides agree with TRBD1. From germline, CDR1 is MNHEY and CDR2 SMNVEV (reference sequence). Unmatched junction bases numbered 12, after V lost 2 bases and J lost 0 bases. This CDR3 is built from 20 residues. In DNA form, the CDR3 reads TGTGCCAGCAGTTTAATTGGGGACAGGGGGACTTTTGGCTCCTACAATGAGCAGTTCTTC. It yields the protein CASSLIGDRGTFGSYNEQFF.

The V and J genes are TRBV28 and TRBJ2-7; D tentatively fits TRBD1 or TRBD2 (5 bases each). Germline V gene sequence: CDR1 MDHEN, CDR2 SYDVKM. This CDR3 comprises 14 residues. V lost 10 bases and J 0 bases, leaving 16 bases between the germline ends. CDR3 region: CATERGSTSYEQYF. DNA for the CDR3: TGTGCCACCGAACGGGGCTCCACCTCCTACGAGCAGTACTTC.

V usage is TRBV5-1 and J usage is TRBJ2-1, with D uncertain. The germline V gene encodes CDR1 SGHRS and CDR2 YFSETQ. This CDR3 is built from 15 residues. V gave up 5 bases and J gave up 5 bases, with 17 bases separating them. CDR3 nucleotide sequence: TGCGCCAGCAGAGCGAACCGCCCATACGACAATGAGCAGTTCTTC. Amino acid sequence: CASRANRPYDNEQFF.

For the CDR3, the DNA is TGTGCCAGCAGTTCCCCCTCTTTGAATACGCAGTATTTT. Protein product: CASSSPSLNTQYF. This sequence joins TRBV28 and TRBJ2-3, with D uncertain. The CDR3 is 13 residues long. V was trimmed by 4 bases and J by 7 bases, leaving 12 bases between them. In germline, CDR1 is MDHEN, CDR2 SYDVKM. The full variable domain, completed using reference TRBV28 and TRBJ2-3, is DVKVTQSSRYLVKRTGEKVFLECVQDMDHENMFWYRQDPGLGLRLIYFSYDVKMKEKGDIPEGYSVSREKKERFSLILESASTNQTSMYLCASSSPSLNTQYFGPGTRLTVL.

In the case of this clone: Other DNA sequences within the sample encode an identical CDR3. The J gene is TRBJ2-1, the V gene TRBV18, with TRBD1 as a possible D gene (6 bases). This CDR3 has 14 amino acids. V was pared by 3 bases and J by 0 bases, with 6 bases between. Germline V CDR1 and CDR2: KGHSH, LQKENI. CDR3 protein: CASSPTGSYNEQFF. The DNA for the CDR3 is TGTGCCAGCTCACCGACAGGCTCCTACAATGAGCAGTTCTTC.

V gene TRBV20-1 combines with J gene TRBJ2-7; D might be TRBD1 (8 bases). The CDR3 is 16 amino acids. V was clipped by 4 bases and J by 0 bases, with 19 bases between them. Germline loops: CDR1 DFQATT, CDR2 SNEGSKA (reference sequence). The CDR3 DNA reads as TGCAGTGCTATTGACAGGGGAGGGACTTTCTCCTACGAGCAGTACTTC. Amino acids: CSAIDRGGTFSYEQYF.

This sequence joins TRBV11-2 and TRBJ2-3, with D perhaps matching TRBD1 (6 bases). Germline-derived CDR1 and CDR2 are SGHAT and FQNNGV. V was cut by 6 bases and J by 0 bases, with 13 bases left in between. The CDR3 length is 15 residues. The CDR3 region is CASSSQGLSTDTQYF. DNA of the CDR3: TGTGCCAGCAGTTCCCAGGGGCTTAGCACAGATACGCAGTATTTT.

This clone was counted once. V and J are TRBV10-3 and TRBJ1-1; 7 bases are shared with TRBD1. The CDR3 contains 13 residues. Trimming took 6 bases from V and 2 from J; bases not matched to a gene: 3. Germline-derived CDR1 and CDR2 are ENHRY and SYGVKD. DNA of the CDR3: TGTGCCATCAGGACAGGGACCAACACTGAAGCTTTCTTT. Amino acid sequence: CAIRTGTNTEAFF.

V is TRBV5-1 and J is TRBJ2-5, with 7 bases fitting TRBD1. The germline V gene encodes CDR1 SGHRS and CDR2 YFSETQ. Losses at the gene ends were 0 bases for V and 1 base for J; bases not matched to a gene: 6. The CDR3 runs to 16 residues. The CDR3 coding sequence is TGCGCCAGCAGCTTGGGACAGGGTGGGGCCCAAGAGACCCAGTACTTC. It yields the protein CASSLGQGGAQETQYF.

V is TRBV2 and J is TRBJ2-7; unclear D gene. The length of the CDR3 is 12 residues. Germline assignment: CDR1 SNHLY and CDR2 FYNNEI. V was clipped by 4 bases and J by 4 bases, with 8 bases between them. Here the CDR3 reads CASSGQVYEQYF. CDR3 in DNA: TGTGCCAGCAGTGGCCAGGTTTACGAGCAGTACTTC.

The chain employs TRBV28 and TRBJ1-4; 9 bases map to TRBD1. V gave up 6 bases and J gave up 8 bases; unmatched junction bases: 7. The CDR3 consists of 14 residues. Germline V gene sequence: CDR1 MDHEN, CDR2 SYDVKM. The CDR3, as DNA: TGTGCCAGCAGCCGACAGGGGGAGAGAGAAAAACTGTTTTTT. The encoded protein is CASSRQGEREKLFF.

The rearrangement uses TRBV9 and TRBJ1-2; TRBD1 matches 7 bases. V was pared by 0 bases and J by 4 bases, with 12 bases of the junction left unmatched. The CDR3 has 17 amino acids. Germline CDR1 and CDR2: SGDLS and YYNGEE. In nucleotides, the CDR3 is TGTGCCAGCAGCGTAGGTATTACAGGGGTGGAAGGCTATGGCTACACCTTC. It yields the protein CASSVGITGVEGYGYTF.

The chain couples TRBV5-1 to TRBJ1-1; D is ambiguous. Germline CDR1 and CDR2: SGHRS and YFSETQ. The CDR3 extends over 13 amino acids. Trimming cost V 4 bases and J 10 bases, with 17 bases left between them. The CDR3, as DNA: TGCGCCAGCAGCCTCACCAAGGAGCGCGGAGCTTTCTTT. Its translation is CASSLTKERGAFF.

This chain connects TRBV28 to TRBJ2-1, with 13 bases fitting TRBD2. The germline V gene encodes CDR1 MDHEN and CDR2 SYDVKM. V lost 6 bases, J lost 9 bases, and 8 bases stayed unmatched. The CDR3 runs to 15 residues. The CDR3 DNA is TGTGCCAGCAGGCAACTAGCGGGAGGGCTCGCTGAGCAGTTCTTC. This gives the protein CASRQLAGGLAEQFF.

This rearrangement joins TRBV4-2 to TRBJ2-7, with D possibly matching TRBD2 (6 bases). V lost 0 bases and J lost 3, with 12 bases in between. This CDR3 is built from 15 residues. Germline V CDR1 and CDR2: LGHNA, YNFKEQ. The CDR3 protein is CASSQDGRRVYEQYF. CDR3 bases: TGTGCCAGCAGCCAAGATGGTAGGAGGGTCTACGAGCAGTACTTC.

V gene TRBV19 combines with J gene TRBJ2-1, with TRBD2 identical over 8 bases. This CDR3 comprises 16 residues. V trimming: 6 bases; J trimming: 1 base; junction bases outside the gene matches: 8. CDR1 and CDR2 from the germline V gene are LNHDA and SQIVND (reference sequence). The CDR3: CASSKTLAGSYNEQFF. For the CDR3, the DNA is TGTGCCAGTAGCAAAACGCTAGCGGGTTCCTACAATGAGCAGTTCTTC. Drawing the rest from reference TRBV19 and TRBJ2-1, the complete variable domain is DGGITQSPKYLFRKEGQNVTLSCEQNLNHDAMYWYRQDPGQGLRLIYYSQIVNDFQKGDIAEGYSVSREKKESFPLTVTSAQKNPTAFYLCASSKTLAGSYNEQFFGPGTRLTVL.

The CDR3, as DNA: TGTGCCTGGAGTTCTAGCGGGGCCCTCCGCGAGCAGTACTTC. It is translated as CAWSSSGALREQYF. V and J are TRBV30 and TRBJ2-7; 9 bases agree with TRBD2. CDR3 length: 14 residues. With V trimmed by 2 bases and J by 6 bases, 8 bases remained unmatched. Germline loops: CDR1 GTSNPN, CDR2 SVGIG (reference sequence).

The genes are TRBV7-2 and TRBJ2-3, with D possibly called TRBD1 or TRBD2 (5 bases each). CDR1 and CDR2 from the germline V gene are SGHTA and FQGNSA. The germline V and J ends were trimmed by 3 bases and 0 bases, with 10 bases remaining between them. CDR3 length: 15 amino acids. CDR3 region: CASSLRAGSTDTQYF. The DNA for the CDR3 is TGTGCCAGCAGCTTGAGGGCAGGGAGCACAGATACGCAGTATTTT. Full variable domain (outside the CDR3, taken from reference TRBV7-2 and TRBJ2-3): GAGVSQSPSNKVTEKGKDVELRCDPISGHTALYWYRQSLGQGLEFLIYFQGNSAPDKSGLPSDRFSAERTGGSVSTLTIQRTQQEDSAVYLCASSLRAGSTDTQYFGPGTRLTVL.

This clone was detected only once. The rearrangement links TRBV9 to TRBJ1-1; 7 bases are a match to TRBD1. The length of the CDR3 is 15 residues. With 3 bases clipped from V and 3 bases from J, the junction kept 8 bases outside the gene matches. CDR1 SGDLS and CDR2 YYNGEE come from the germline V gene. This CDR3 reads CASSDQEGADTEAFF. The CDR3 DNA is TGTGCCAGCAGCGATCAAGAGGGGGCAGACACTGAAGCTTTCTTT.

Details on this clone: The sample carries other DNA sequences with the same CDR3. V usage is TRBV28 and J usage is TRBJ1-5; 9 nucleotides match TRBD1. The CDR3 runs 16 residues. Germline-derived CDR1 and CDR2 are MDHEN and SYDVKM. Germline trimming cut 4 bases from V and 2 bases from J; bases unmatched to any gene: 6. This CDR3 is CASSSPGQGGNQPQHF. The CDR3 nucleotides are TGTGCCAGCAGTTCACCGGGACAGGGTGGCAATCAGCCCCAGCATTTT.

This sequence joins TRBV7-2 and TRBJ2-7, with D possibly being TRBD2 (5 bases). Germline-derived CDR1 and CDR2 are SGHTA and FQGNSA. The CDR3 extends over 15 amino acids. Trimming left V 1 base short and J 2 bases short, with 12 bases between. The CDR3 reads CASSLEVGLPYEQYF. CDR3 coding DNA: TGTGCCAGCAGCTTAGAGGTTGGACTTCCCTACGAGCAGTACTTC.